Below, 13 T cell receptor beta chains from the same sample are listed, as sequenced in a study of shared clonotypes between healthy human individuals. The repertoire was sequenced with immunoSEQ multiplex PCR; TCRdb's copy has only in-frame clones and lacks some. The sample yields around 1.5 million clones, under 99% seen once. Sequences were obtained from naive CD4+ T cells sorted from blood. Specified subset: CD45RA+ positively selected. The receptors derive from a young man in good health.

The CDR3 DNA follows: TGTGCCAGCAGGCCGCAGGGGGCCCGAAATGAAAAACTGTTTTTT. Translated, it gives CASRPQGARNEKLFF. The gene calls are TRBV6-5 and TRBJ1-4; 8 nucleotides align to TRBD1. The V gene end was trimmed by 6 bases and the J gene end by 5 bases; junction bases not matched to a gene: 8. There are 15 residues in the CDR3. In germline, CDR1 is MNHEY, CDR2 SVGAGI.

Comment on this clone: The same CDR3 also results from other DNA sequences found in this sample. This chain connects TRBV15 to TRBJ1-5, with D hard to call. The CDR3 covers 16 residues. CDR1 is LNHNV and CDR2 is YYDKDF in the germline V gene (reference sequence). Between the trimmed V and J ends, which lost 0 bases and 2 bases, there was a span of 11 bases. The DNA for the CDR3 is TGTGCCACCAGCAGAGATTCCTCCCTTGGCAATCAGCCCCAGCATTTT. This sequence encodes CATSRDSSLGNQPQHF.

This rearrangement joins TRBV5-1 to TRBJ1-4; D is unresolved. Germline-derived CDR1 and CDR2 are SGHRS and YFSETQ. The CDR3 is 15 amino acids. Trimming removed 5 bases at V and 0 bases at J, with 11 bases between. This chain's CDR3 is CASRKGPATNEKLFF. The CDR3, as DNA: TGCGCCAGCAGGAAGGGCCCCGCAACTAATGAAAAACTGTTTTTT. Full variable domain (remainder filled in from reference TRBV5-1 and TRBJ1-4): KAGVTQTPRYLIKTRGQQVTLSCSPISGHRSVSWYQQTPGQGLQFLFEYFSETQRNKGNFPGRFSGRQFSNSRSEMNVSTLELGDSALYLCASRKGPATNEKLFFGSGTQLSVL.

The CDR3 coding sequence is TGTGCCAGCTCACCACGGCGGGGAGAGAAAAACTTACAAGAGACCCAGTACTTC. This translates into CASSPRRGEKNLQETQYF. The chain recombines TRBV18 with TRBJ2-5, with a tentative D call TRBD2 (6 bases). The CDR3 consists of 18 residues. Germline-derived CDR1 and CDR2 are KGHSH and LQKENI. V shed 1 base and J shed 2 bases, with 20 bases lying between them.

This rearrangement joins TRBV21-1 to TRBJ2-1; no check of the table's D call, TRBD2, against the DNA was made. TRBV21-1 is a pseudogene segment. The length of the CDR3 is 14 residues. CDR3: CASSKGRLRDEQFF. CDR3 bases: TGTGCCAGCAGCAAAGGGAGACTGAGGGATGAGCAGTTCTTC.

The chain uses TRBV28 and TRBJ2-4; D remains unclear. CDR1 and CDR2 (germline): MDHEN, SYDVKM. With 5 bases removed from V and 0 bases from J, the gap between germline ends came to 11 bases. CDR3 size: 15 residues. CDR3 protein: CASSTRAVAKNIQYF. Written as DNA, the CDR3 is TGTGCCAGCAGTACTCGGGCCGTAGCCAAAAACATTCAGTACTTC.

Points on this clone: This specimen includes other DNA sequences encoding the same CDR3. The rearrangement links TRBV5-1 to TRBJ2-3; TRBD2 matches 7 bases. The V and J ends lost 1 base and 1 base, in that order; junction bases with no gene match: 3. Germline lookup yields CDR1 SGHRS and CDR2 YFSETQ. The CDR3 contains 15 residues. CDR3 in amino acids: CASSLRGGGTDTQYF. Written as DNA, the CDR3 is TGCGCCAGCAGCTTGCGCGGGGGAGGCACAGATACGCAGTATTTT.

The chain joins TRBV6-5 to TRBJ2-7; 8 nucleotides align to TRBD2. CDR1 and CDR2 from the germline V gene are MNHEY and SVGAGI. This CDR3 is 15 amino acids long. Trimming removed 2 bases from V and 3 bases from J; junction bases left unmatched: 6. This chain's CDR3 is CASSYGSGGFYEQYF. The CDR3 region has the DNA TGTGCCAGCAGTTACGGGTCGGGAGGGTTCTACGAGCAGTACTTC.

The rearrangement links TRBV2 to TRBJ1-5; the match to TRBD1 covers 8 bases. Germline V lookup: CDR1 SNHLY, CDR2 FYNNEI. The CDR3 covers 16 residues. The junction had 12 bases not matched to a gene; V was cut back by 4 bases and J by 7 bases. The CDR3 loop reads CASSVLTGAGGQPQHF. CDR3 bases: TGTGCCAGCAGTGTCCTTACGGGAGCAGGGGGCCAGCCCCAGCATTTT.

The chain couples TRBV5-4 to TRBJ2-3; 12 bases match TRBD2. Germline trimming cut 4 bases from V and 0 bases from J; bases unmatched to any gene: 12. Germline values: CDR1 SGHNT, CDR2 YYREEE (reference sequence). This CDR3 spans 19 amino acids. CDR3 DNA: TGTGCCAGCAGCCTAAGGGGACTAGCGGGTAGGCAGAGCACAGATACGCAGTATTTT. It encodes CASSLRGLAGRQSTDTQYF.

The J gene is TRBJ1-2, the V gene TRBV5-1; 10 nucleotides agree with TRBD1. The germline V gene encodes CDR1 SGHRS and CDR2 YFSETQ. The V segment lost 2 bases and the J segment 4 bases; nucleotides outside the gene matches: 5. The length of the CDR3 is 15 residues. The CDR3 DNA reads TGCGCCAGCAGCTTAGAAGACAGGGGGCTCTATGGCTACACCTTC. Protein sequence: CASSLEDRGLYGYTF.

This clone was seen once. This sequence joins TRBV18 and TRBJ2-3, with TRBD1 identical over 7 bases. J gave up 4 bases and V 3 bases, and 7 bases lay outside the gene matches. CDR1 is KGHSH, CDR2 LQKENI, per germline. This CDR3 has 15 residues. The CDR3 reads CASSPRTGQADTQYF. CDR3 bases: TGTGCCAGCTCACCGCGGACAGGACAAGCAGATACGCAGTATTTT.

The chain links TRBV16 to TRBJ2-1; 8 bases are shared with TRBD2. The CDR3 runs to 15 residues. After removal of 4 bases from V and 5 bases from J, the junction contained 7 bases not matched to a gene. Per germline, CDR1 KGHSY and CDR2 FQNENV. The CDR3: CASSRAGGIDNEQFF. The CDR3 DNA reads TGTGCCAGCAGCCGGGCGGGAGGTATCGACAATGAGCAGTTCTTC. The full variable domain, its missing parts supplied by reference TRBV16 and TRBJ2-1, is GEEVAQTPKHLVRGEGQKAKLYCAPIKGHSYVFWYQQVLKNEFKFLISFQNENVFDETGMPKERFSAKCLPNSPCSLEIQATKLEDSAVYFCASSRAGGIDNEQFFGPGTRLTVL.